Listed here are 8 T cell receptor beta chains from one sample, sequenced in a study of T cells in women clearing cervical HPV infection. Sequencing was performed with immunoSEQ multiplex PCR; in TCRdb, only in-frame clones are kept and a portion is missing. This table lists about 20,000 clones. Sequenced material: blood buffy coat. These TCRs come from a woman between 18 and 75 years old with a cervical HPV16 infection that either progressed to CIN3+ or cleared (not recorded which).

A remark on this clone: The CDR3 is cut off 3 residues early in the read; its end comes from the germline J gene. The chain couples TRBV19 to TRBJ1-2; possible D gene TRBD1, 6 bases. Germline CDR1 reads LNHDA; CDR2 reads SQIVND (reference sequence). This CDR3 is built from 12 residues. V was clipped by 7 bases and J by 5 bases, with 11 bases between them. The DNA read from the CDR3 is TGTGCCAGTACTACGGACAGTTATGGC. It is translated as CASTTDSYG. The entire CDR3 protein reads CASTTDSYGYTF.

A remark on this clone: With the read ending 3 residues before the CDR3 end, the germline J gene is used to fill in that end. V and J are TRBV7-2 and TRBJ2-2; 10 bases align to TRBD1. V shed 5 bases and J 6 bases; nucleotides not matched to a gene: 6. The germline gives CDR1 SGHTA, CDR2 FQGNSA. CDR3 length: 15 amino acids. The part of the CDR3 DNA that was read is TGTGCCAGCAGCCCAGGGACAGGGGTATCCGGGGAG. It is translated as CASSPGTGVSGE. The whole CDR3 reads CASSPGTGVSGELFF.

In the case of this clone: Read coverage stops 3 residues before the CDR3 terminus; the germline J gene supplies the remainder. V usage is TRBV2 and J usage is TRBJ1-2; D gene ambiguous. The CDR3 totals 12 residues. Looked up from germline, CDR1 is SNHLY and CDR2 is FYNNEI. Trimming shortened V by 4 bases and J by 6 bases, and 9 bases separated the two germline ends. The covered CDR3 bases are TGTGCCAGCAGTGTGCGCGAGAATGGC. Protein sequence: CASSVRENG. The full-length CDR3 reads as CASSVRENGYTF.

About this clone itself: The missing CDR3 end, 3 residues past where the read stops, is filled in from the germline J gene. The chain uses TRBV7-2 and TRBJ1-2; no clear D gene. Trimming took off 0 bases at V and 4 bases at J, with 6 bases between the two ends. This CDR3 region has 13 residues. Germline CDR1 reads SGHTA; CDR2 reads FQGNSA. The CDR3 sequence: CASSLAFSYGYTF. Incomplete CDR3 DNA: TGTGCCAGCAGCTTAGCGTTCAGCTATGGC.

About this clone: The read gets to within 3 residues of the CDR3 end, and the germline J gene fills in the rest. This CDR3 is also generated by other DNA sequences in the sample. The chain links TRBV6-1 to TRBJ1-3; 7 bases are shared with TRBD1. This CDR3 region has 16 residues. From germline, CDR1 is MNHNS and CDR2 SASEGT. Trimming cost V 4 bases and J 6 bases; bases outside gene matches: 12. The chain's CDR3 is CASSVRQGRRVNTIYF. Partial CDR3 DNA: TGTGCCAGCAGTGTCCGACAGGGCAGACGCGTAAACACC.

As for this clone: With the read ending 3 residues before the CDR3 end, the germline J gene is used to fill in that end. The chain uses TRBV12-3 or TRBV12-4 and TRBJ2-7; 7 bases align to TRBD2. This CDR3 spans 15 amino acids. V lost 4 bases, J lost 0 bases, and 6 bases stayed unmatched. CDR3 sequence reads: CASSWSGALSYEQYF. The sequenced part of the CDR3 DNA is TGTGCCAGCAGTTGGAGCGGGGCCCTCTCCTACGAG.

Points on this clone: Sequencing ends 3 residues short of the CDR3 end; the germline J gene provides the rest. The V call is TRBV7-4, the J call TRBJ1-3, with D possibly being TRBD1 (5 bases). This CDR3 is 13 amino acids long. The germline CDR1 and CDR2 sequences are SGHVT and SQSDAQ. The CDR3 sequence is CASSLVSGETIYF. CDR3 DNA, as far as it was read: TGTGCCAGCAGCTTAGTCTCGGGGGAAACC.

With respect to this clone: The sequenced fragment ends 3 residues before the CDR3 boundary, so the rest is inferred from the germline J gene. The chain has TRBV20-1 and TRBJ2-3; 12 nucleotides align to TRBD2. Germline V CDR1 and CDR2: DFQATT, SNEGSKA (reference sequence). Trimming at V came to 7 bases and at J to 5 bases, leaving 19 bases not matched to a gene. This CDR3 comprises 18 residues. The CDR3 here is CSVGGGLAGGPMEDTQYF. CDR3 bases read: TGCAGTGTTGGAGGTGGTCTAGCGGGGGGGCCGATGGAAGATACG.